This entry is about one T cell receptor (beta chain). Its antigen is unidentified. These data come from a study of cytomegalovirus exposure and HLA in healthy donors. Study summary: Some 85 million unique TCRs from HLA-typed donors were held in an early data release.

Study conclusions and caveats: Overall, around 160 TCR beta chains were annotated as cytomegalovirus-associated. An analysis that came later showed most CMV-associated TCR beta chains appearing HLA-restricted. In a later analysis, TCR beta V- and J-gene trimming showed a link to a missense DCLRE1C variant.

The CDR3 is 15 residues long. PCR used 60 Vbeta primers and 13 Jbeta primers. Clones were read by immunoSEQ multiplex PCR, and TCRdb kept only the in-frame ones, dropping some. The data contain roughly 120,000 clones, more than 80% of them singletons. The rearrangement joins TRBV21-1 to TRBJ2-1; TRBD2, as called in the table, went unchecked against the DNA. TRBV21-1 is classified as a pseudogene. The receptor was isolated from a man aged 40-49 years in good health and CMV-seronegative. The sample consisted of PBMCs. In nucleotides, the CDR3 is TGTGCCAGCAGCCCGGGCGGGGTAAACTACAATGAGCAGTTCTTC. Its translation: CASSPGGVNYNEQFF.